A single sample is the source of the 21 T cell receptor beta chains below, sequenced in a study of cytomegalovirus exposure and HLA in healthy donors. Primers: 60 Vbeta forward and 13 Jbeta reverse. Method: immunoSEQ multiplex PCR; TCRdb's copy keeps in-frame clones and lacks some. This sample has over 100,000 clones, with approximately 87% found just once. The sequenced sample consisted of PBMCs. These receptors originate from a man aged 40-49 years in good health and CMV-seronegative.

The chain combines TRBV11-3 with TRBJ2-2; the match to TRBD1 covers 7 bases. This CDR3 region has 18 residues. V gave up 2 bases and J gave up 0 bases; unmatched junction bases: 9. The germline V gene has CDR1 SGHNT and CDR2 YENEEA. CDR3 bases: TGTGCCAGCAGCTTATTGGGACCGGGACAGACGAACACCGGGGAGCTGTTTTTT. As protein: CASSLLGPGQTNTGELFF.

The rearrangement uses TRBV7-3 and TRBJ1-1, with D hard to call. Germline V gene data show CDR1 as SGHTA and CDR2 as FQGTGA. This CDR3 has 12 residues. Trimming took 5 bases from V and 6 from J, leaving 10 bases between them. CDR3 loop: CASSLPHSEAFF. Here the CDR3 DNA reads TGTGCCAGCAGCCTCCCGCACTCTGAAGCTTTCTTT.

Worth noting for this clone: Other DNA sequences in the same sample also yield this CDR3. The gene calls are TRBV18 and TRBJ2-7; D is ambiguous. CDR3 length: 13 amino acids. The V end was cut by 3 bases, the J end by 1 base, with 7 bases between. Germline-derived CDR1 and CDR2 are KGHSH and LQKENI. The CDR3 nucleotides are TGTGCCAGCTCACCCTCGTCGTCCTACGAGCAGTACTTC. Protein sequence: CASSPSSSYEQYF.

The chain combines TRBV9 with TRBJ1-4, with D perhaps matching TRBD1 (5 bases). Germline V gene lookup returns CDR1 SGDLS and CDR2 YYNGEE. Deletions cut 4 bases from V and 7 bases from J, with 17 bases between. The CDR3 has 15 amino acids. The CDR3 DNA follows: TGTGCCAGCAGCCCCGAGGGGACTAGGGCTGAAAAACTGTTTTTT. This codes for CASSPEGTRAEKLFF.

This chain links TRBV5-1 with TRBJ2-5, with a weak D call TRBD1 (6 bases). Trimming took 5 bases from V and 1 from J, leaving 21 bases between them. The CDR3 consists of 17 residues. From germline, CDR1 is SGHRS and CDR2 YFSETQ. Here the CDR3 reads CASSYLRDTISQETQYF. The CDR3 coding sequence is TGCGCCAGCAGTTACCTCCGGGACACGATCTCCCAAGAGACCCAGTACTTC.

The chain uses TRBV7-8 and TRBJ1-5; D might be TRBD1 (6 bases). V was clipped by 1 base and J by 3 bases, with 10 bases between them. The CDR3 consists of 15 residues. Germline V lookup: CDR1 SGHVS, CDR2 FQNEAQ. CDR3 loop: CASSLVQGYNQPQHF. CDR3 DNA sequence: TGTGCCAGCAGCTTAGTACAGGGATACAATCAGCCCCAGCATTTT.

The chain is built from TRBV2 and TRBJ2-5; no firm D call. CDR3 length: 13 amino acids. Germline values: CDR1 SNHLY, CDR2 FYNNEI. Trimming shortened V by 6 bases and J by 2 bases, and 10 bases separated the two germline ends. In DNA form, the CDR3 reads TGTGCCAGCAGGGCTAGACTTCAAGAGACCCAGTACTTC. It specifies CASRARLQETQYF.

V usage is TRBV10-3 and J usage is TRBJ1-2, with 8 positions matching TRBD1. J gave up 8 bases and V 3 bases, and 5 bases lay outside the gene matches. The CDR3 contains 13 residues. Germline CDR1 ENHRY, CDR2 SYGVKD. The DNA for the CDR3 is TGTGCCATCAGTGATCAGGGGGCGCAGGGCTACACCTTC. This translates into CAISDQGAQGYTF.

J is TRBJ2-6 and V is TRBV9, with D hard to call. V lost 3 bases, J lost 4 bases, and 8 bases lay in between. Germline assignment: CDR1 SGDLS and CDR2 YYNGEE. CDR3 length: 14 residues. The CDR3 coding sequence is TGTGCCAGCAGCGCCTCCCCCGGGGCCAACGTCCTGACTTTC. Its protein is CASSASPGANVLTF.

The chain has TRBV11-2 and TRBJ2-1; no reliable D call. The CDR3 is 13 amino acids. The germline V gene encodes CDR1 SGHAT and CDR2 FQNNGV. V lost 0 bases, J lost 5 bases, and 5 bases lay in between. DNA for the CDR3: TGTGCCAGCAGCTTAGAGCGGAACAATGAGCAGTTCTTC. It codes for CASSLERNNEQFF.

This chain connects TRBV6-1 to TRBJ2-7, with D perhaps TRBD2 (6 bases). The CDR3 is 14 residues long. The germline V gene encodes CDR1 MNHNS and CDR2 SASEGT. V was trimmed by 6 bases and J by 5 bases, leaving 17 bases between them. The CDR3: CASRDYVGENEQYF. The CDR3 DNA reads TGTGCCAGCAGGGACTATGTTGGGGAAAACGAGCAGTACTTC.

V gene TRBV6-1 combines with J gene TRBJ2-7, with 8 nucleotides matching TRBD2. Germline loops: CDR1 MNHNS, CDR2 SASEGT. V trimming: 1 base; J trimming: 2 bases; junction bases outside the gene matches: 4. The CDR3 extends over 15 amino acids. The CDR3 DNA sequence: TGTGCCAGCAGTGAAGTCGGTAGCGGGGCCTACGAGCAGTACTTC. It yields the protein CASSEVGSGAYEQYF.

The chain carries TRBV9 and TRBJ2-7, with unresolved D. The CDR3 spans 13 residues. V was cut by 4 bases and J by 6 bases, with 14 bases left in between. Germline values: CDR1 SGDLS, CDR2 YYNGEE. The CDR3 DNA reads TGTGCCAGCAGCTCCCGAGGATTCGGCGAGCAGTACTTC. The encoded protein is CASSSRGFGEQYF. The whole variable domain, filled in from reference TRBV9 and TRBJ2-7, reads DSGVTQTPKHLITATGQRVTLRCSPRSGDLSVYWYQQSLDQGLQFLIQYYNGEERAKGNILERFSAQQFPDLHSELNLSSLELGDSALYFCASSSRGFGEQYFGPGTRLTVT.

The V gene is TRBV27, the J gene TRBJ1-2, with 8 bases that match TRBD1. This CDR3 has 15 residues. V shed 7 bases, J shed 7 bases, and the junction held 14 bases outside the gene matches. CDR1 and CDR2 (germline): MNHEY, SMNVEV (reference sequence). This CDR3 reads CASKWTGSDYGGYTF. The CDR3 region has the DNA TGTGCCAGCAAATGGACAGGGTCAGATTATGGTGGCTACACCTTC.

J is TRBJ2-5 and V is TRBV4-2; 10 bases are shared with TRBD2. The CDR3 is 15 amino acids. CDR1 is LGHNA and CDR2 is YNFKEQ in the germline V gene. V lost 2 bases and J lost 4; bases outside the gene matches: 4. CDR3 bases: TGTGCCAGCAGCCAACTAGCGGGGGATCCAGAGACCCAGTACTTC. Protein sequence: CASSQLAGDPETQYF.

The chain combines TRBV19 with TRBJ1-3; 8 nucleotides align to TRBD1. Looked up from germline, CDR1 is LNHDA and CDR2 is SQIVND (reference sequence). The CDR3 is 15 residues long. V shed 5 bases and J 0 bases; nucleotides not matched to a gene: 3. The CDR3 nucleotides read TGTGCCAGTAGTGACAGGGGCCCCTCTGGAAACACCATATATTTT. Encoded protein: CASSDRGPSGNTIYF.

This clone was counted a single time. The genes are TRBV19 and TRBJ2-4, with unresolved D. Trimming removed 4 bases from V and 11 bases from J, with 9 bases in between. Germline loops: CDR1 LNHDA, CDR2 SQIVND (reference sequence). The CDR3 extends over 11 amino acids. CDR3 sequence reads: CASSTPRVQYF. CDR3 sequence (DNA): TGTGCCAGTAGTACCCCCCGGGTTCAGTACTTC. Based on the CDR3 plus reference TRBV19 and TRBJ2-4, the full variable domain is DGGITQSPKYLFRKEGQNVTLSCEQNLNHDAMYWYRQDPGQGLRLIYYSQIVNDFQKGDIAEGYSVSREKKESFPLTVTSAQKNPTAFYLCASSTPRVQYFGAGTRLSVL.

This clone was seen once. The CDR3 does not end in the conserved phenylalanine or tryptophan, so this is likely a read error. This chain connects TRBV5-1 to TRBJ2-7; D possibly corresponds to TRBD1 (6 bases). This CDR3 is built from 16 residues. CDR1 is SGHRS, CDR2 YFSETQ, per germline. Trimming pared 5 bases from V and 0 bases from J, leaving 18 bases between. CDR3 region: CASSPRGRGLSYEQYL. CDR3 in DNA: TGCGCCAGCAGTCCTCGGGGCAGGGGCCTCTCCTACGAGCAGTACCTC.

V usage is TRBV4-1 and J usage is TRBJ2-2; TRBD2 agrees at 9 bases. Germline V gene data show CDR1 as MGHRA and CDR2 as YSYEKL. The CDR3 length is 16 residues. The junction had 9 bases not matched to a gene; V was cut back by 4 bases and J by 6 bases. The CDR3 DNA is TGCGCCAGCAGCCCTGGGACTAGCCGGGTCCCCGGGGAGCTGTTTTTT. It codes for CASSPGTSRVPGELFF.

This chain connects TRBV19 to TRBJ2-7; 9 bases align to TRBD2. The CDR3 length is 15 residues. V shed 3 bases and J 2 bases; nucleotides not matched to a gene: 5. CDR1 is LNHDA and CDR2 is SQIVND in the germline V gene (reference sequence). The CDR3 region has the DNA TGTGCCAGTAGTATGGGGACTAGCTGGACCTACGAGCAGTACTTC. Translating gives CASSMGTSWTYEQYF. Full variable domain (missing parts from reference TRBV19 and TRBJ2-7): DGGITQSPKYLFRKEGQNVTLSCEQNLNHDAMYWYRQDPGQGLRLIYYSQIVNDFQKGDIAEGYSVSREKKESFPLTVTSAQKNPTAFYLCASSMGTSWTYEQYFGPGTRLTVT.

The V call is TRBV7-2, the J call TRBJ2-3; D uncertain. V lost 3 bases and J lost 10, with 11 bases in between. The germline V gene encodes CDR1 SGHTA and CDR2 FQGNSA. The CDR3 totals 12 residues. CDR3 protein: CASSFQNRAQYF. The CDR3 nucleotides are TGTGCCAGCAGCTTCCAGAATCGGGCGCAGTATTTT.